This T cell receptor (beta chain) was obtained from a study of control samples from healthy donors and cancer patients. Libraries were prepared by immunoSEQ multiplex PCR; TCRdb keeps only in-frame clonotypes and omits some of them. Here the sample spans around 26,000 clones, roughly 80% being singletons. The sequenced material came from PBMCs. This TCR came from a man in his 60s with colorectal cancer.

In nucleotides, the CDR3 is TGTGCCAGCAGCTCCTGGGACCAGCAGGGGGGCTATGGCTACACCTTC. Protein product: CASSSWDQQGGYGYTF. This chain connects TRBV11-2 to TRBJ1-2; 7 bases line up with TRBD1. Germline-derived CDR1 and CDR2 are SGHAT and FQNNGV. With 4 bases clipped from V and 4 bases from J, the junction kept 12 bases outside the gene matches. This CDR3 is built from 16 residues. Variable domain in full (rest from reference TRBV11-2 and TRBJ1-2): EAGVAQSPRYKIIEKRQSVAFWCNPISGHATLYWYQQILGQGPKLLIQFQNNGVVDDSQLPKDRFSAERLKGVDSTLKIQPAKLEDSAVYLCASSSWDQQGGYGYTFGSGTRLTVV.